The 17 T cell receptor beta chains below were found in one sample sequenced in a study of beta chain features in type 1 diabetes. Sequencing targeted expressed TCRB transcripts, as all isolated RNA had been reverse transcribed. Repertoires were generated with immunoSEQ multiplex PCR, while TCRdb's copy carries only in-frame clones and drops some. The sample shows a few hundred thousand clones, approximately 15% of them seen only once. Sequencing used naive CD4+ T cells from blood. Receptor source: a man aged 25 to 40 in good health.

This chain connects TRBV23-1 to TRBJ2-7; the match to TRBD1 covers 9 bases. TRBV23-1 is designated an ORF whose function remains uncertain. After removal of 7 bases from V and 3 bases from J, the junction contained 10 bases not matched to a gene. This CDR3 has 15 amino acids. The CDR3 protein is CASTMAGQGVYEQYF. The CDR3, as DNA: TGCGCCAGCACTATGGCGGGACAGGGAGTCTACGAGCAGTACTTC.

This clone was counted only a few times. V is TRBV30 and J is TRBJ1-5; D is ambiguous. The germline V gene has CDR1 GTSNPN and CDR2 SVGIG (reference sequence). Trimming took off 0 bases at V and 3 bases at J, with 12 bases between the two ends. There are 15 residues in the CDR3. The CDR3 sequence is CAWSVPPVHNQPQHF. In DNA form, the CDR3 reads TGTGCCTGGAGTGTACCACCGGTTCACAATCAGCCCCAGCATTTT. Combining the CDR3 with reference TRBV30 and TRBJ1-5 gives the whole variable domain SQTIHQWPATLVQPVGSPLSLECTVEGTSNPNLYWYRQAAGRGLQLLFYSVGIGQISSEVPQNLSASRPQDRQFILSSKKLLLSDSGFYLCAWSVPPVHNQPQHFGDGTRLSIL.

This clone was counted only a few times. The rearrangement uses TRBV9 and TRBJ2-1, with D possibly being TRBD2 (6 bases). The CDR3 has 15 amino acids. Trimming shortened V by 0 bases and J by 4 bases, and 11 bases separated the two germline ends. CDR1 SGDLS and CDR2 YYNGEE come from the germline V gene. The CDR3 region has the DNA TGTGCCAGCAGCGTAGGGGGGGAACCGTACAATGAGCAGTTCTTC. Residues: CASSVGGEPYNEQFF.

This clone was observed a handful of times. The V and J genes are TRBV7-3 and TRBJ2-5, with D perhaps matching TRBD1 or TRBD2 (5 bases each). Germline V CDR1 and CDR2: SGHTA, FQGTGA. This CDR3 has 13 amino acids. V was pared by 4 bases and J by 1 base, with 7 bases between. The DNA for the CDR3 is TGTGCCAGCAGCTCCGGGGCCCAAGAGACCCAGTACTTC. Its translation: CASSSGAQETQYF. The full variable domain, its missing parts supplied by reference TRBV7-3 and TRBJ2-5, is GAGVSQTPSNKVTEKGKYVELRCDPISGHTALYWYRQSLGQGPEFLIYFQGTGAADDSGLPNDRFFAVRPEGSVSTLKIQRTERGDSAVYLCASSSGAQETQYFGPGTRLLVL.

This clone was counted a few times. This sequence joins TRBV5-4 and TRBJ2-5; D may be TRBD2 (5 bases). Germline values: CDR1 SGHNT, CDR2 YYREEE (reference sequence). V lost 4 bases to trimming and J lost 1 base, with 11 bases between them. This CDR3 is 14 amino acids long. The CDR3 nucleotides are TGTGCCAGCAGCCCTAGCTGGGCCCAAGAGACCCAGTACTTC. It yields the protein CASSPSWAQETQYF.

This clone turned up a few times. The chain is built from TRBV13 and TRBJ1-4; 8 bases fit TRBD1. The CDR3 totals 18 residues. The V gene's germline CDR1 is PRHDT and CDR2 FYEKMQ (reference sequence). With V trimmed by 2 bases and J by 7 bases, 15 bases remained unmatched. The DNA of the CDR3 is TGTGCCAGCAGCTTATCTTGGACAGGGTTCTTTGTCACTGAAAAACTGTTTTTT. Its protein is CASSLSWTGFFVTEKLFF.

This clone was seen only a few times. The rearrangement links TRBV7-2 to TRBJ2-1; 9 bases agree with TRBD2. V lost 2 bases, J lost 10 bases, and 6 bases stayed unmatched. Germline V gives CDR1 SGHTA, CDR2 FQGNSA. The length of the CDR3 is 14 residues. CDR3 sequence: CASSLLRTSVEQFF. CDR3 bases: TGTGCCAGCAGCTTATTACGGACTAGCGTGGAGCAGTTCTTC.

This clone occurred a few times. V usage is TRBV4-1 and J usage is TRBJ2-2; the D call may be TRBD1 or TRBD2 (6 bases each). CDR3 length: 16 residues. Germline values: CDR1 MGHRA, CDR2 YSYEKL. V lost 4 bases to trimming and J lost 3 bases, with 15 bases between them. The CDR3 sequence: CASSPLGGPDTGELFF. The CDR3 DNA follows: TGCGCCAGCAGCCCCTTAGGGGGGCCGGACACCGGGGAGCTGTTTTTT.

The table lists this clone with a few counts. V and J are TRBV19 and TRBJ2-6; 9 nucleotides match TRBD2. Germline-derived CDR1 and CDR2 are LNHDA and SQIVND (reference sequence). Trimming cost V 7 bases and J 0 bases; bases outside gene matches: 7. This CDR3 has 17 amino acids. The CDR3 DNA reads TGTGCCAGTACTCCAGGGGGACTAGCCTCTGGGGCCAACGTCCTGACTTTC. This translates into CASTPGGLASGANVLTF.

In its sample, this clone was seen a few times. The CDR3 here is CASSLTGRQDEKLFF. The CDR3 DNA reads as TGTGCCAGCAGTTTGACAGGGAGGCAGGATGAAAAACTGTTTTTT. The chain recombines TRBV28 with TRBJ1-4; 7 nucleotides line up with TRBD1. The germline gives CDR1 MDHEN, CDR2 SYDVKM. J lost 6 bases, V lost 3 bases, and 7 bases had no gene match. The CDR3 has 15 amino acids. Variable domain in full (rest from reference TRBV28 and TRBJ1-4): DVKVTQSSRYLVKRTGEKVFLECVQDMDHENMFWYRQDPGLGLRLIYFSYDVKMKEKGDIPEGYSVSREKKERFSLILESASTNQTSMYLCASSLTGRQDEKLFFGSGTQLSVL.

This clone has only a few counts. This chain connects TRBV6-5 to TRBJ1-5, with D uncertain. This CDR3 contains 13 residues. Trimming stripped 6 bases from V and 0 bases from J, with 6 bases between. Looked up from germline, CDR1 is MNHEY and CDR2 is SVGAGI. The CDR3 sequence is CASRRYSNQPQHF. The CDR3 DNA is TGTGCCAGCAGGAGGTATAGCAATCAGCCCCAGCATTTT.

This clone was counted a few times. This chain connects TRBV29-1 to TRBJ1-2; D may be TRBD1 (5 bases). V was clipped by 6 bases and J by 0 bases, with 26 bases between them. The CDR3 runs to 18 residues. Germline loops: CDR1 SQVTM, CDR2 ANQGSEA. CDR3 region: CSVPRRVREGLANYGYTF. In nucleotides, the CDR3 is TGCAGCGTCCCCCGACGGGTCAGGGAGGGTCTAGCTAACTATGGCTACACCTTC.

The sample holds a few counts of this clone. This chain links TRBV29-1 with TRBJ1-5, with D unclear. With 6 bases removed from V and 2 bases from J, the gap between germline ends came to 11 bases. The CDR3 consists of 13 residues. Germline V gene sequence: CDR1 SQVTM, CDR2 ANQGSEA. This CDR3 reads CSVQTGRNQPQHF. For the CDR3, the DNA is TGCAGCGTCCAGACGGGTCGCAATCAGCCCCAGCATTTT.

CDR3 in amino acids: CASSSELDTQYF. In DNA, the CDR3 is TGCGCCAGCAGCTCTGAGCTGGATACGCAGTATTTT. This chain joins TRBV5-1 and TRBJ2-3; D is unclear. V lost 3 bases to trimming and J lost 6 bases, with 8 bases between them. This CDR3 comprises 12 residues. From germline, CDR1 is SGHRS and CDR2 YFSETQ.

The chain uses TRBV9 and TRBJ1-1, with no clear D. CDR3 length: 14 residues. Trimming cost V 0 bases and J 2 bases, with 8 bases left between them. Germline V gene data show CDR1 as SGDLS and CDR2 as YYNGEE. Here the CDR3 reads CASSVVVANTEAFF. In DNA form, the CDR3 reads TGTGCCAGCAGCGTAGTAGTCGCCAACACTGAAGCTTTCTTT.

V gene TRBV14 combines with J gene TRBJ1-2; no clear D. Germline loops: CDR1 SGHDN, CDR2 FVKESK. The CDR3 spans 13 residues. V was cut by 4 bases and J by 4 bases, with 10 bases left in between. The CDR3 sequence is CASSPRTIYGYTF. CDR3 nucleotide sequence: TGTGCCAGCAGCCCACGAACCATCTATGGCTACACCTTC.

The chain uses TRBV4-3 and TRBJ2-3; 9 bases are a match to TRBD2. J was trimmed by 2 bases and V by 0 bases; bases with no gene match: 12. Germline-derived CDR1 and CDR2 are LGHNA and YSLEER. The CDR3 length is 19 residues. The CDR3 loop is CASSQDGSGGLLNTDTQYF. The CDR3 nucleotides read TGCGCCAGCAGCCAAGATGGCAGCGGGGGGCTTTTAAACACAGATACGCAGTATTTT.